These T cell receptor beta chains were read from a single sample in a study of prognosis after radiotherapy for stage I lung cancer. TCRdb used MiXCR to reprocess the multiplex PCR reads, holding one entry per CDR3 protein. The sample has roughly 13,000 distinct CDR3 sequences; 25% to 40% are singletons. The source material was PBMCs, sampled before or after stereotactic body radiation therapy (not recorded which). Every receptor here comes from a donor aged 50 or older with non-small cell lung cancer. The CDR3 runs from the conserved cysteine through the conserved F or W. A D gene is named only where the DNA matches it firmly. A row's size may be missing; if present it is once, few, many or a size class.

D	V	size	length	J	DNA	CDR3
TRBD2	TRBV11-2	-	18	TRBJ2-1	TGTGCCAGCAGCTCGGGACAGGGTACTAGCGGGAGGTACAATGAGCAGTTCTTC	CASSSGQGTSGRYNEQFF
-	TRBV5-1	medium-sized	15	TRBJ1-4	TGCGCCAGCAGCTTGGAAGGGTTGGATAATGAAAAACTGTTTTTT	CASSLEGLDNEKLFF
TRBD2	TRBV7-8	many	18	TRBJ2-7	TGTGCCAGCAGTAAGTATGGGACTAGCGGACTTCGATCCTACGAGCAGTACTTC	CASSKYGTSGLRSYEQYF
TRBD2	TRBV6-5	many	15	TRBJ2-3	TGTGCCAGCAGTTTACTAGCGGCTAGCACAGATACGCAGTATTTT	CASSLLAASTDTQYF
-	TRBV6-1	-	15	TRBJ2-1	TGTGCCAGCAGTGAAAAAGGGCAGGGGACCAATGAGCAGTTCTTC	CASSEKGQGTNEQFF
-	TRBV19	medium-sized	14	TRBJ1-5	TGTGCCAGCCAGGGTGGGGCAGGCAATCAGCCCCAGCATTTT	CASQGGAGNQPQHF
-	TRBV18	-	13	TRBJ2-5	TGTGCCAGCTCACCCGTCGTCGGGGAGACCCAGTACTTC	CASSPVVGETQYF
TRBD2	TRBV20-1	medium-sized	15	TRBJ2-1	TGCAGTGCTTCCGGGACTAGAGCGCTCTACAATGAGCAGTTCTTC	CSASGTRALYNEQFF
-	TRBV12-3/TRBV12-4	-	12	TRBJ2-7	TGTGCCAGCAGTTTCTCCCGGACGCGGCAGTACTTC	CASSFSRTRQYF
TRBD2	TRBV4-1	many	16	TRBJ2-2	TGCGCCAGCAGCCAAGGGTTAGCGGGAGTTCCTGGGGAGCTGTTTTTT	CASSQGLAGVPGELFF
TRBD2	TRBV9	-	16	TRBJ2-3	TGTGCCAGCAGCGTACTAGCGGGAGGGCCCACATATACGCAGTATTTT	CASSVLAGGPTYTQYF
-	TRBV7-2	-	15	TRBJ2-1	TGTGCCAGCAGGGAGGGGGGAAGCTCCTACAATGAGCAGTTCTTC	CASREGGSSYNEQFF
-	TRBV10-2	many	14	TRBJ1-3	TGCGCCAGCAGTGAACAGGGTAGTGGAAACACCATATATTTT	CASSEQGSGNTIYF
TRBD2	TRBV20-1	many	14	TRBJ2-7	TGCAGTGCTAGAGTGGGACTAGCGGCCCGGGAGCAGTACTTC	CSARVGLAAREQYF
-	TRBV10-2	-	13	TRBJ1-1	TGCGCCAGCGGCACACAGATGAACACTGAAGCTTTCTTT	CASGTQMNTEAFF
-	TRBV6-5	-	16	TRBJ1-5	TGTGAAAGCAGTTACTCGAACCGGGCTTCGGGTCAGCCCCAGCATTTT	CESSYSNRASGQPQHF